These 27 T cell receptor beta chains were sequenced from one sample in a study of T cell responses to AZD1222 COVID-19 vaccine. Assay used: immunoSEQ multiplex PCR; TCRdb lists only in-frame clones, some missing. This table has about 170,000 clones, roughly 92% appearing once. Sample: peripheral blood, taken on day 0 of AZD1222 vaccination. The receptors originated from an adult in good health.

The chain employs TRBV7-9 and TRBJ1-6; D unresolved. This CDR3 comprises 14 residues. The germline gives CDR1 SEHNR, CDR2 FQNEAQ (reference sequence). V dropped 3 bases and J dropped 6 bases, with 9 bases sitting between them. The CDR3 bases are TGTGCCAGCAGCTTGCAACCGACTAATTCACCCCTCCACTTT. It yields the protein CASSLQPTNSPLHF.

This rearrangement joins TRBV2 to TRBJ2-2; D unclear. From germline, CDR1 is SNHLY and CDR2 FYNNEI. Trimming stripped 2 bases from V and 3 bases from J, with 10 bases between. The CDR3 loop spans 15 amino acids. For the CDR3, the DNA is TGTGCCAGCAGTGAACGGAGCTTCGACACCGGGGAGCTGTTTTTT. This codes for CASSERSFDTGELFF.

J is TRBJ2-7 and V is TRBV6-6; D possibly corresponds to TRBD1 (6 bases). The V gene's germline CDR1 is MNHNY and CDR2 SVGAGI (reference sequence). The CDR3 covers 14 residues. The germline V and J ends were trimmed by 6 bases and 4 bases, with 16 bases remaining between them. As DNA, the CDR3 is TGTGCCAGCAGCCCCGGACAGCGGTGGTACGAGCAGTACTTC. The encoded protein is CASSPGQRWYEQYF.

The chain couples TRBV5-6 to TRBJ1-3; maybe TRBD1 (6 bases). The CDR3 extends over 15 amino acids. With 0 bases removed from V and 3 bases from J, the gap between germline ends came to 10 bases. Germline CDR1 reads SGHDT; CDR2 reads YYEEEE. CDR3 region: CASSLGGRVGNTIYF. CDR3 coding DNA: TGTGCCAGCAGCTTGGGGGGGCGAGTTGGAAACACCATATATTTT.

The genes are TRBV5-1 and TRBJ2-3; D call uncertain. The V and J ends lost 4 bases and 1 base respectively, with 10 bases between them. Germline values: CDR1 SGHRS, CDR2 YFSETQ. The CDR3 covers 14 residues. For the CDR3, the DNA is TGCGCCAGCAGCAAATCAACAGGCACAGATACGCAGTATTTT. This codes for CASSKSTGTDTQYF.

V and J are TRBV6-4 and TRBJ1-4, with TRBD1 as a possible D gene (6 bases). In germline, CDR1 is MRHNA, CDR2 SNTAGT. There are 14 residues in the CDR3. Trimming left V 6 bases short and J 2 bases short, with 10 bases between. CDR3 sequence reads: CASRRGGTNEKLFF. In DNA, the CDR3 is TGTGCCAGCAGGAGAGGGGGGACTAATGAAAAACTGTTTTTT.

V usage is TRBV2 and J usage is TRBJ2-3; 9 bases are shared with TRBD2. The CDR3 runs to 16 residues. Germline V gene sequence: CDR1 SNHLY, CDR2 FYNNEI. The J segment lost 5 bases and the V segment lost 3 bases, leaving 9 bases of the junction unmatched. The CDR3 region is CASSDYGRGGVDTQYF. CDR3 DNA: TGTGCCAGCAGTGATTATGGGCGGGGGGGCGTAGATACGCAGTATTTT.

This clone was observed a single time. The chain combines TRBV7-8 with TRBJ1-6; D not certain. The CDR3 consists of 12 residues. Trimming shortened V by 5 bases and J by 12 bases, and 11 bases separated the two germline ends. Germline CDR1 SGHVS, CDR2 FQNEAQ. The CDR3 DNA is TGTGCCAGCAGCCCCCCGATGGGACCCCTCCACTTT. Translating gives CASSPPMGPLHF.

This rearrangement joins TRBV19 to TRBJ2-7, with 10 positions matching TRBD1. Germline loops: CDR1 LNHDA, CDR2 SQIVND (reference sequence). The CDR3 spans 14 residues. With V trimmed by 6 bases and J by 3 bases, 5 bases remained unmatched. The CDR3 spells CASRGDRGFYEQYF. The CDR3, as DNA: TGTGCCAGTAGGGGGGACAGGGGTTTCTACGAGCAGTACTTC.

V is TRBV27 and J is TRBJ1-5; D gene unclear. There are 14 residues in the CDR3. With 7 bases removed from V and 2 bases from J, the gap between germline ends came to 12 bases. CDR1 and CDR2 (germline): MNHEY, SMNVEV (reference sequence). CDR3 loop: CASKMGYGNQPQHF. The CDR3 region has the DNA TGTGCCAGCAAAATGGGGTATGGCAATCAGCCCCAGCATTTT.

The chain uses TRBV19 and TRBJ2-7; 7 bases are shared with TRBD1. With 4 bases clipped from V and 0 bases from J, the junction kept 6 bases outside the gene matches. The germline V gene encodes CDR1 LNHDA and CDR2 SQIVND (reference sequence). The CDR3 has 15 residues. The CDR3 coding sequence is TGTGCCAGTAGTACCAGGACAGGCACCTCCTACGAGCAGTACTTC. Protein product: CASSTRTGTSYEQYF.

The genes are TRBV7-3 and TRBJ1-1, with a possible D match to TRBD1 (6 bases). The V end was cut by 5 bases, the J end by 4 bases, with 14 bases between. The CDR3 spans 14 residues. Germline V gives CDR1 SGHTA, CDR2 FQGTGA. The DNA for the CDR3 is TGTGCCAGCAGCGGCCAGGGGTTCGTCACTGAAGCTTTCTTT. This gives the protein CASSGQGFVTEAFF.

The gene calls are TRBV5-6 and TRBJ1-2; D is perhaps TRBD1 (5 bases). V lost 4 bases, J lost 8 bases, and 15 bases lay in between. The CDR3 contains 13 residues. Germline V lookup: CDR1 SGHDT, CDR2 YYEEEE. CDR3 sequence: CASSRLDSGGYTF. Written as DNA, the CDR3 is TGTGCCAGCAGCCGCTTAGACAGTGGCGGCTACACCTTC.

The chain's CDR3 is CASSMRGTSGELFF. CDR3 in DNA: TGTGCCAGTAGTATGAGGGGGACAAGCGGGGAGCTGTTTTTT. V is TRBV19 and J is TRBJ2-2; weak D call: TRBD1 (6 bases). V lost 3 bases to trimming and J lost 7 bases, with 12 bases between them. Germline values: CDR1 LNHDA, CDR2 SQIVND (reference sequence). CDR3 length: 14 residues.

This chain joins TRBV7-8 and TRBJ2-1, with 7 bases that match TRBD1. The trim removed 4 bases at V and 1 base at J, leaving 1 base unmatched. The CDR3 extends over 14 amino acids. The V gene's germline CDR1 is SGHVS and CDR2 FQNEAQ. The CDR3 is CASSSGQSYNEQFF. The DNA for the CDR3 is TGTGCCAGCAGCTCGGGACAGTCCTACAATGAGCAGTTCTTC.

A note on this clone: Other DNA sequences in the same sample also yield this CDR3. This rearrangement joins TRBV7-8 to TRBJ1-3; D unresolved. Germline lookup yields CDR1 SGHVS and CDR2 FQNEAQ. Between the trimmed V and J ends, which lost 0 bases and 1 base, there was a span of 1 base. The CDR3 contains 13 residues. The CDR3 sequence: CASSLASGNTIYF. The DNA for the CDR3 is TGTGCCAGCAGCTTAGCTTCTGGAAACACCATATATTTT.

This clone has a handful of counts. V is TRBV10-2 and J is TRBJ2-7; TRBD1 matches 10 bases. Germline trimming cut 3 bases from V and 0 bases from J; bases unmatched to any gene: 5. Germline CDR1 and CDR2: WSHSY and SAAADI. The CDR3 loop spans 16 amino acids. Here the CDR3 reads CASSDPGQGRSYEQYF. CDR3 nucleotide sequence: TGCGCCAGCAGTGACCCGGGACAGGGGCGCTCCTACGAGCAGTACTTC.

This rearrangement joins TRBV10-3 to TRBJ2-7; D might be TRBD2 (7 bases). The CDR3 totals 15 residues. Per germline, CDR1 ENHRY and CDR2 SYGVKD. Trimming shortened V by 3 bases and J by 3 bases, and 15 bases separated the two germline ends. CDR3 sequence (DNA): TGTGCCATCAGTGAAGTGGGGGGGCCCTTCTACGAGCAGTACTTC. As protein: CAISEVGGPFYEQYF.

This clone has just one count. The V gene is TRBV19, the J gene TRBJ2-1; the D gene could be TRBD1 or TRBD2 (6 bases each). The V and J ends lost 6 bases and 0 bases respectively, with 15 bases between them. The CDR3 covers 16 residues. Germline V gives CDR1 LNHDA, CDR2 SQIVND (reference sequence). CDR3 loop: CASSYSGASSYNEQFF. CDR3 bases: TGTGCCAGTAGCTACTCGGGGGCAAGCTCCTACAATGAGCAGTTCTTC.

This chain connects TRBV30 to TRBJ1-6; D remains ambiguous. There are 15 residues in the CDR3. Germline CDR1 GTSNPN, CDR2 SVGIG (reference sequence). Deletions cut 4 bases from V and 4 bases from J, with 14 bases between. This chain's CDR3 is CAWTTGVGYNSPLHF. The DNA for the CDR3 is TGTGCCTGGACCACCGGGGTGGGATATAATTCACCCCTCCACTTT.

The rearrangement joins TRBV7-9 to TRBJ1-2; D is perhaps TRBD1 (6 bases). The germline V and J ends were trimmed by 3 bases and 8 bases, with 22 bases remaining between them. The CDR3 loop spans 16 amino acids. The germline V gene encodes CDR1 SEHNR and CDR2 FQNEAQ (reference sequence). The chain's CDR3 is CASSFNGVGGARGYTF. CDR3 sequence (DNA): TGTGCCAGCAGCTTTAATGGGGTTGGGGGCGCGCGGGGCTACACCTTC.

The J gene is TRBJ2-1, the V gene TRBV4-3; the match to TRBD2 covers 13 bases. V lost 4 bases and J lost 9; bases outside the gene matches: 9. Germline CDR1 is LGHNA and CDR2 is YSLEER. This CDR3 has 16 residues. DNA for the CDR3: TGCGCCAGCAGCCGCGGGACTAGCGGGACCTTTGGTGAGCAGTTCTTC. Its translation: CASSRGTSGTFGEQFF.

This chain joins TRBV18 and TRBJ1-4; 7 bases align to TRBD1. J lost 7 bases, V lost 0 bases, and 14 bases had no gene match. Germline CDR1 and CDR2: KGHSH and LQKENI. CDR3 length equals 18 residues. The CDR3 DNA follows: TGTGCCAGCTCACCACCAGGGGGCTTGGTTCTTACGGGTGAAAAACTGTTTTTT. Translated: CASSPPGGLVLTGEKLFF.

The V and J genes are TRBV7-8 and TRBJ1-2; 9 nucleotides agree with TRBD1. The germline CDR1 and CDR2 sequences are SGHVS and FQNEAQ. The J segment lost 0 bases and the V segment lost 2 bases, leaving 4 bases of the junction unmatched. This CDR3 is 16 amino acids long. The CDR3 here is CASSLMTGGTNYGYTF. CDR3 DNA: TGTGCCAGCAGCTTAATGACAGGGGGGACTAACTATGGCTACACCTTC.

CDR3 sequence (DNA): TGTGCCAGCACATCAGGGGCCACCGCCAATCAGCCCCAGCATTTT. This gives the protein CASTSGATANQPQHF. The rearrangement links TRBV2 to TRBJ1-5; weak D call: TRBD1 (6 bases). V was pared by 7 bases and J by 3 bases, with 16 bases between. The germline V gene encodes CDR1 SNHLY and CDR2 FYNNEI. CDR3 size: 15 residues. Filled out from reference TRBV2 and TRBJ1-5, the complete variable domain reads EPEVTQTPSHQVTQMGQEVILRCVPISNHLYFYWYRQILGQKVEFLVSFYNNEISEKSEIFDDQFSVERPDGSNFTLKIRSTKLEDSAMYFCASTSGATANQPQHFGDGTRLSIL.

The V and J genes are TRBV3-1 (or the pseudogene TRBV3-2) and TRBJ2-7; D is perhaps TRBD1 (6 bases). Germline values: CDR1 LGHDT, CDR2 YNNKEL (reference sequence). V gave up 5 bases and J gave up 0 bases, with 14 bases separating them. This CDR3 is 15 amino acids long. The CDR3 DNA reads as TGTGCCAGCAGCTCAGGGGAGCGGACCTCCTACGAGCAGTACTTC. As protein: CASSSGERTSYEQYF.

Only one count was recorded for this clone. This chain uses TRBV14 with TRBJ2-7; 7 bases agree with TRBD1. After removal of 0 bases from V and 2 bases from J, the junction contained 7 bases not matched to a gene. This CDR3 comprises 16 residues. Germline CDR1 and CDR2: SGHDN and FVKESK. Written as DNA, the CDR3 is TGTGCCAGCAGCCAAGACCCCGGGACAGCCACCTACGAGCAGTACTTC. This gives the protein CASSQDPGTATYEQYF.